Presented here are 2 T cell receptor beta chains from one specimen sequenced in a study of somatic mutations in cytotoxic T cells in rheumatoid arthritis. This table comes from immunoSEQ multiplex PCR, and its TCRdb copy is limited to in-frame clones, with some not included. Of tens of thousands of clones detected, 65% to 85% appear once; the ten largest clones hold about 11%. The sequencing sample was made of CD8+ T cells sorted from blood. These receptor sequences come from an adult with rheumatoid arthritis.

The chain uses TRBV5-1 and TRBJ1-5; D is unclear. Germline V lookup: CDR1 SGHRS, CDR2 YFSETQ. CDR3 length: 15 residues. Trimming left V 2 bases short and J 0 bases short, with 9 bases between. The CDR3 coding sequence is TGCGCCAGCAGCTTCTCGGGAGGTAGCAATCAGCCCCAGCATTTT. Translation: CASSFSGGSNQPQHF.

The chain couples TRBV4-1 to TRBJ1-4; D is uncertain. This CDR3 is 16 amino acids long. CDR1 MGHRA and CDR2 YSYEKL come from the germline V gene. V was clipped by 0 bases and J by 0 bases, with 8 bases between them. The CDR3 sequence is CASSQDSVSTNEKLFF. CDR3 DNA: TGCGCCAGCAGCCAAGATTCGGTCTCAACTAATGAAAAACTGTTTTTT.